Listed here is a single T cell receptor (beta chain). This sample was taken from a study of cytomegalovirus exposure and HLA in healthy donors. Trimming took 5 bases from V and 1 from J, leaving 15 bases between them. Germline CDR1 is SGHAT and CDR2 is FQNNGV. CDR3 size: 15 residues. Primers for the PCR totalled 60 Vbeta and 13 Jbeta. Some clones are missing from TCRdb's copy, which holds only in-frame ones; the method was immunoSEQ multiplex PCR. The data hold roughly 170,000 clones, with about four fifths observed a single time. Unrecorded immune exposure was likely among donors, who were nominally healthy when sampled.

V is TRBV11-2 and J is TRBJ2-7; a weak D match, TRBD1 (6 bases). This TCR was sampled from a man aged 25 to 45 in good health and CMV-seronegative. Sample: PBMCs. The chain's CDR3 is CASSRQGRASYEQYF. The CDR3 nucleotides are TGTGCCAGCAGCCGGCAGGGGCGGGCGTCCTACGAGCAGTACTTC.